This section outlines one T cell receptor (beta chain) sequence together with its context. As yet, its antigen is unknown. This entry is derived from a study of CD8+CD57+ T cells in acquired aplastic anemia. Findings and limits, study-wide: Patients and controls had in common approximately 28 CD8+ CDR3 sequences.

Patients selected for sequencing had displayed CD8+CD57+ cell expansion by flow cytometry. The patients, all of them, had severe acquired aplastic anemia. The study sampled blood from patients who had received no therapy. It was genomic DNA that served as the template for profiling TCR beta VDJ and CDR3. One entry per CDR3 protein, called by TCRdb with MiXCR from the reads. The profile covers about 180,000 distinct CDR3 sequences, with roughly 60% appearing a single time and under 55% taken by the ten largest. The source is a human donor with aplastic anemia. The sample comprised sorted CD4+, CD8+, or CD8+CD57+ T cells (not recorded which) from PBMCs.

The CDR3 sequence: CASSPRTGLQPQHF. The CDR3 region has the DNA TGTGCCAGCAGCCCCCGGACAGGGCTCCAGCCCCAGCATTTT. This chain connects TRBV7-2 to TRBJ1-5; 8 bases are shared with TRBD1. V lost 5 bases, J lost 7 bases, and 7 bases stayed unmatched. CDR1 is SGHTA and CDR2 is FQGNSA in the germline V gene. The CDR3 runs to 14 residues.